Detailed here is one TCR beta chain. Antigen: not known. This CDR3 contains 16 residues. Germline CDR1 reads GTSNPN; CDR2 reads SVGIG (reference sequence). Trimming took 5 bases from V and 0 from J; bases not matched to a gene: 12. The source of the sample is a study of T cell responses to AZD1222 COVID-19 vaccine. Regarding the study as a whole: Unmutated regions of variants are reportedly targeted by nearly half of spike-specific TCRs. Donors were chiefly white British, with a greater number of females, and clonal diversity was perhaps underestimated. Only a handful of AZD1222 recipients, roughly six in all, had baseline seropositivity. Repertoires in all cases were sampled only once the peak T cell response had passed.

TCRdb keeps only in-frame clones here, not all; method: immunoSEQ multiplex PCR. The sample carries about 130,000 clones, more than 75% recorded once. The chain joins TRBV30 to TRBJ1-1; 7 bases are a match to TRBD1. Specimen: peripheral blood, collected on day 0 of AZD1222 vaccination. The sequence was obtained from an adult in good health. The CDR3: CAWQKQGGSMNTEAFF. The CDR3 bases are TGTGCCTGGCAAAAGCAGGGGGGATCCATGAACACTGAAGCTTTCTTT.